These T cell receptor beta chains were read from a single sample in a study of cytomegalovirus exposure and HLA in healthy donors. Profiling relied on immunoSEQ multiplex PCR, and the TCRdb table lists in-frame clones only, not all of them. Of approximately 130,000 clones listed, about 80% are singletons. The sequencing sample was made of PBMCs. These receptors originate from a woman between 40 and 50 years old in good health and CMV-seronegative. Both conserved end residues are part of each CDR3. The order of the fields is CDR3 length, J gene, clone size, V gene, D gene, CDR3 protein, CDR3 DNA. A D gene is named only where the DNA matches it firmly. For some rows the clone size is stated as once, few or many, or as a class when expanded; others skip it.

15	TRBJ2-3	.	TRBV5-1	.	CASSLAEKSTDTQYF	TGCGCCAGCAGCTTGGCAGAAAAGTCAACAGATACGCAGTATTTT
16	TRBJ1-1	few	TRBV5-1	TRBD1	CASSPFPGQPNTEAFF	TGCGCCAGCAGCCCCTTCCCGGGACAGCCTAACACTGAAGCTTTCTTT
17	TRBJ2-1	.	TRBV4-3	.	CASSQVVTGSSYNEQFF	TGCGCCAGCAGCCAAGTTGTTACGGGGAGCTCCTACAATGAGCAGTTCTTC
14	TRBJ2-7	.	TRBV6-1	TRBD1	CASSGGQGDYEQYF	TGTGCCAGCAGTGGGGGACAGGGGGACTACGAGCAGTACTTC
14	TRBJ2-1	.	TRBV5-1	TRBD2	CASSLGTSGERRFF	TGCGCCAGCAGCTTGGGGACTAGCGGGGAGAGGCGGTTCTTC
17	TRBJ1-6	.	TRBV7-9	.	CASSNIGQSSYNSPLHF	TGTGCCAGCAGCAACATAGGACAGAGCTCCTATAATTCACCCCTCCACTTT
18	TRBJ2-2	.	TRBV7-9	TRBD1	CASSAPRDSPQGTGELFF	TGTGCCAGCAGCGCACCCCGGGACAGTCCCCAGGGCACCGGGGAGCTGTTTTTT
14	TRBJ1-4	once	TRBV9	.	CASSQSGGGNELFF	TGTGCCAGCAGCCAGTCCGGAGGAGGCAACGAACTGTTTTTT
16	TRBJ2-1	.	TRBV6-5	TRBD2	CASSYSGTSGANEQFF	TGTGCCAGCAGTTACTCGGGGACTAGCGGGGCCAATGAGCAGTTCTTC
10	TRBJ1-3	.	TRBV7-9	.	CASGGNTIYF	TGTGCCAGCGGCGGAAACACCATATATTTT
15	TRBJ2-1	.	TRBV6-1	TRBD2	CASSELAGGYNEQFF	TGTGCCAGCAGTGAATTAGCGGGGGGCTACAATGAGCAGTTCTTC
14	TRBJ1-2	.	TRBV7-9	TRBD1	CASSLRDSLYGYTF	TGTGCCAGCAGCTTGAGGGACAGCCTATATGGCTACACCTTC
15	TRBJ2-1	.	TRBV5-1	TRBD2	CASSLLAGGRYEQFF	TGCGCCAGCAGCTTACTAGCGGGAGGGCGCTATGAGCAGTTCTTC
14	TRBJ2-7	.	TRBV28	TRBD2	CASRGDGRVYEQYF	TGTGCCAGCAGGGGCGACGGGAGGGTCTACGAGCAGTACTTC
13	TRBJ1-1	.	TRBV2	TRBD1	CASGTVANTEAFF	TGTGCCAGCGGGACAGTCGCGAACACTGAAGCTTTCTTT
13	TRBJ1-2	.	TRBV6-1	.	CASSETLNYGYTF	TGTGCCAGCAGTGAGACTCTTAACTATGGCTACACCTTC
13	TRBJ2-3	.	TRBV19	TRBD1	CASRDRGQDTQYF	TGTGCCAGTCGGGACAGGGGGCAAGATACGCAGTATTTT
15	TRBJ2-1	.	TRBV7-2	.	CASSLASLQPYEQFF	TGTGCCAGCAGCTTAGCTAGTCTGCAACCCTATGAGCAGTTCTTC